This T cell receptor (beta chain) is drawn from a study of control samples from healthy donors and cancer patients. Clones were sequenced by immunoSEQ multiplex PCR, and TCRdb holds only the in-frame ones, with some missing. This sample yields 65,000 to 100,000 clones, of which 80% to 90% are seen a single time; about 18% belongs to the top ten. Deletions cut 3 bases from V and 5 bases from J, with 8 bases between. Per germline, CDR1 SNHLY and CDR2 FYNNEI. The CDR3 sequence is 14 residues long. The V and J genes are TRBV2 and TRBJ1-6, with D unresolved. The sample taken for sequencing was blood. The clonotype comes from a man aged 45-60 years in good health. DNA of the CDR3: TGTGCCAGCAGTGAGGCAGGAGATAATTCACCCCTCCACTTT. Amino acids: CASSEAGDNSPLHF.